One sample yielded the 28 T cell receptor beta chains listed below, sequenced in a study of OX40 agonist ivuxolimab in advanced cancers. Only in-frame clones appear in the TCRdb table, and some are missing; sequencing was by immunoSEQ multiplex PCR. The sample shows 65,000 to 90,000 clones, roughly 78% of them seen only once. Sequencing was performed on CD4+ or CD8+ T cells sorted from blood, taken in a trial of the OX40 agonist ivuxolimab. Source of these receptors: an adult with an advanced solid tumor such as melanoma, head and neck, liver or kidney cancer.

The chain links TRBV27 to TRBJ2-2; D is possibly TRBD1 (5 bases). V dropped 3 bases and J dropped 7 bases, with 18 bases sitting between them. This CDR3 region has 16 residues. Germline V gene lookup returns CDR1 MNHEY and CDR2 SMNVEV (reference sequence). CDR3 bases: TGTGCCAGCAGTTTTGGGTCGGGCAGGGTCATCGGGGAGCTGTTTTTT. It codes for CASSFGSGRVIGELFF.

The V call is TRBV5-5, the J call TRBJ2-7, with D unresolved. The CDR3 is 14 amino acids. The germline V gene encodes CDR1 SGHKS and CDR2 YYEKEE (reference sequence). Trimming shortened V by 2 bases and J by 3 bases, and 12 bases separated the two germline ends. CDR3 nucleotide sequence: TGTGCCAGCAGCTTAAGGACGATGGGCTACGAGCAGTACTTC. Translated: CASSLRTMGYEQYF.

This chain connects TRBV28 to TRBJ2-7; perhaps TRBD2 as D (5 bases). The CDR3 runs 13 residues. V was pared by 6 bases and J by 6 bases, with 15 bases between. Germline values: CDR1 MDHEN, CDR2 SYDVKM. The CDR3 nucleotides are TGTGCCAGCAGCTGGGAGACCCCCTTCGAGCAGTACTTC. Residues: CASSWETPFEQYF.

This chain uses TRBV27 with TRBJ1-1; D is undetermined. CDR1 and CDR2 (germline): MNHEY, SMNVEV (reference sequence). V lost 4 bases, J lost 2 bases, and 17 bases lay in between. The CDR3 totals 16 residues. CDR3 loop: CASSSNVGGLNTEAFF. CDR3 DNA: TGTGCCAGCAGTTCTAACGTTGGCGGACTAAACACTGAAGCTTTCTTT.

This clone was observed a few times. The genes are TRBV18 and TRBJ2-2; D perhaps matches TRBD2 (5 bases). The CDR3 runs 14 residues. V dropped 3 bases and J dropped 4 bases, with 9 bases sitting between them. Germline V gene sequence: CDR1 KGHSH, CDR2 LQKENI. The CDR3 loop reads CASSPRERTGELFF. CDR3 DNA sequence: TGTGCCAGCTCACCGAGGGAACGCACCGGGGAGCTGTTTTTT.

The rearrangement links TRBV27 to TRBJ2-5; TRBD1 matches at 8 bases. This CDR3 region has 12 residues. The junction had 8 bases not matched to a gene; V was cut back by 10 bases and J by 7 bases. The germline gives CDR1 MNHEY, CDR2 SMNVEV (reference sequence). CDR3 DNA: TGTGCCACCATAACAGGGGGTGGGACCCAGTACTTC. Amino acid sequence: CATITGGGTQYF.

Concerning this clone: Other DNA sequences in this sample translate to the same CDR3. The chain is built from TRBV7-6 and TRBJ2-5; D not certain. Trimming took 5 bases from V and 2 from J, leaving 9 bases between them. This CDR3 comprises 13 residues. CDR1 is SGHVS, CDR2 FNYEAQ, per germline. The CDR3 loop is CASSRGRQETQYF. CDR3 bases: TGTGCCAGCAGCCGTGGGCGGCAAGAGACCCAGTACTTC. Together with reference TRBV7-6 and TRBJ2-5, the CDR3 gives the full variable domain: GAGVSQSPRYKVTKRGQDVALRCDPISGHVSLYWYRQALGQGPEFLTYFNYEAQQDKSGLPNDRFSAERPEGSISTLTIQRTEQRDSAMYRCASSRGRQETQYFGPGTRLLVL.

V and J are TRBV7-2 and TRBJ1-2; D not certain. V was shortened by 5 bases and J by 8 bases, with 18 bases between the two germline ends. Germline V gene sequence: CDR1 SGHTA, CDR2 FQGNSA. This CDR3 region has 14 residues. This chain's CDR3 is CASSPEGPLRGYTF. CDR3 nucleotide sequence: TGTGCCAGCAGCCCAGAAGGACCCCTGAGGGGCTACACCTTC.

This chain uses TRBV25-1 with TRBJ2-7; 7 bases map to TRBD1. This CDR3 comprises 15 residues. Germline V gene sequence: CDR1 MGHDK, CDR2 SYGVNS. J was trimmed by 6 bases and V by 7 bases; bases with no gene match: 15. CDR3 in amino acids: CASTEWEPGQPEQYF. CDR3 nucleotides: TGTGCCAGCACAGAATGGGAACCGGGACAGCCCGAGCAGTACTTC.

This clone was counted a few times. This rearrangement joins TRBV18 to TRBJ2-7; 13 bases are a match to TRBD2. The CDR3 totals 16 residues. From germline, CDR1 is KGHSH and CDR2 LQKENI. V dropped 1 base and J dropped 3; count of bases not matched to a gene: 3. The CDR3 loop is CASSPQGTSGDYEQYF. CDR3 in DNA: TGTGCCAGCTCACCACAGGGGACTAGCGGGGACTACGAGCAGTACTTC.

The chain links TRBV10-3 to TRBJ1-5, with a weak D call TRBD1 (5 bases). This CDR3 contains 14 residues. Germline loops: CDR1 ENHRY, CDR2 SYGVKD. V lost 2 bases and J lost 2, with 7 bases in between. Here the CDR3 reads CAISEQTGNQPQHF. The CDR3 nucleotides read TGTGCCATCAGTGAGCAGACAGGCAATCAGCCCCAGCATTTT.

The chain has TRBV7-2 and TRBJ2-1; D unresolved. CDR3 size: 13 residues. Looked up from germline, CDR1 is SGHTA and CDR2 is FQGNSA. Between the trimmed V and J ends, which lost 5 bases and 10 bases, there was a span of 15 bases. CDR3 coding DNA: TGTGCCAGCAGCAAAGACCGGTTCGCCGAGCAGTTCTTC. Translating it yields CASSKDRFAEQFF.

The V call is TRBV11-2, the J call TRBJ1-1; perhaps TRBD1 as D (5 bases). Germline CDR1 is SGHAT and CDR2 is FQNNGV. V lost 1 base to trimming and J lost 5 bases, with 8 bases between them. This CDR3 region has 13 residues. This CDR3 reads CASSLVQGTEAFF. CDR3 DNA sequence: TGTGCCAGCAGCTTAGTTCAGGGAACTGAAGCTTTCTTT.

The V and J genes are TRBV9 and TRBJ2-2; 9 bases are a match to TRBD2. The CDR3 runs to 14 residues. Germline trimming cut 3 bases from V and 4 bases from J; bases unmatched to any gene: 1. The V gene's germline CDR1 is SGDLS and CDR2 YYNGEE. The DNA of the CDR3 is TGTGCCAGCAGCGAGCGGGGGGCCACCGGGGAGCTGTTTTTT. Protein sequence: CASSERGATGELFF.

The V gene is TRBV28, the J gene TRBJ2-7, with D unresolved. Trimming removed 2 bases at V and 4 bases at J, with 9 bases between. The CDR3 totals 13 residues. The V gene's germline CDR1 is MDHEN and CDR2 SYDVKM. The CDR3 DNA reads as TGTGCCAGCAGTTTACAGGAATCTTACGAGCAGTACTTC. Its protein is CASSLQESYEQYF.

This chain connects TRBV6-5 to TRBJ2-1; D not certain. The CDR3 is 12 amino acids. CDR1 is MNHEY and CDR2 is SVGAGI in the germline V gene. Trimming stripped 5 bases from V and 5 bases from J, with 7 bases between. The CDR3 DNA reads as TGTGCCAGCAGTGGATGGAACAATGAGCAGTTCTTC. Translating gives CASSGWNNEQFF.

By sample fraction, this clone is medium-sized. The V gene is TRBV7-9, the J gene TRBJ1-1, with D tentatively TRBD1 (6 bases). The CDR3 consists of 12 residues. CDR1 is SEHNR, CDR2 FQNEAQ, per germline (reference sequence). With 8 bases removed from V and 4 bases from J, the gap between germline ends came to 11 bases. The CDR3 region is CASGRGGTEAFF. For the CDR3, the DNA is TGTGCCAGCGGGAGGGGGGGCACTGAAGCTTTCTTT.

The rearrangement links TRBV4-3 to TRBJ2-2; possibly TRBD1 for D (6 bases). The CDR3 is 13 residues long. Germline CDR1 LGHNA, CDR2 YSLEER. The V end was cut by 4 bases, the J end by 6 bases, with 9 bases between. The CDR3 coding sequence is TGCGCCAGCAGCCTACAGGGTTCCGGGGAGCTGTTTTTT. Its protein product is CASSLQGSGELFF.

The chain employs TRBV6-5 and TRBJ1-2; the match to TRBD1 covers 9 bases. J gave up 11 bases and V 5 bases, and 9 bases lay outside the gene matches. This CDR3 has 13 amino acids. In germline, CDR1 is MNHEY, CDR2 SVGAGI. The CDR3 here is CASSTGQGRGYTF. As DNA, the CDR3 is TGTGCCAGCAGTACCGGACAGGGGAGGGGATACACCTTC.

The rearrangement joins TRBV4-2 to TRBJ2-5; possible D gene TRBD1, 7 bases. The germline V gene encodes CDR1 LGHNA and CDR2 YNFKEQ. The CDR3 consists of 15 residues. V shed 0 bases and J shed 5 bases, with 13 bases lying between them. The CDR3 here is CASSQDRSGGETQYF. DNA for the CDR3: TGTGCCAGCAGCCAAGATAGGTCAGGGGGGGAGACCCAGTACTTC.

The rearrangement links TRBV5-1 to TRBJ1-1; TRBD1 might be the D (5 bases). Per the germline V gene, CDR1 is SGHRS and CDR2 is YFSETQ. Trimming left V 4 bases short and J 4 bases short, with 14 bases between. The CDR3 sequence is 14 residues long. CDR3 coding DNA: TGCGCCAGCAGCCAAGGAGCGCAGGGCACTGAAGCTTTCTTT. Residues: CASSQGAQGTEAFF. Full variable domain (rest looked up from reference TRBV5-1 and TRBJ1-1): KAGVTQTPRYLIKTRGQQVTLSCSPISGHRSVSWYQQTPGQGLQFLFEYFSETQRNKGNFPGRFSGRQFSNSRSEMNVSTLELGDSALYLCASSQGAQGTEAFFGQGTRLTVV.

This rearrangement joins TRBV5-1 to TRBJ2-4; D unresolved. Trimming took off 0 bases at V and 1 base at J, with 11 bases between the two ends. Germline CDR1 reads SGHRS; CDR2 reads YFSETQ. This CDR3 has 16 amino acids. The CDR3 sequence: CASSLDISLAKNIQYF. CDR3 DNA: TGCGCCAGCAGCTTGGACATTTCCCTGGCCAAAAACATTCAGTACTTC.

The chain joins TRBV19 to TRBJ1-5, with D possibly TRBD1 on 6 matching bases. V shed 3 bases and J shed 5 bases, with 14 bases lying between them. This CDR3 comprises 15 residues. The germline CDR1 and CDR2 sequences are LNHDA and SQIVND (reference sequence). CDR3 bases: TGTGCCAGTAGTATGGGCAGGGGAAGCTATCAGCCCCAGCATTTT. Translating it yields CASSMGRGSYQPQHF.

This chain links TRBV7-9 with TRBJ1-3; the D gene is possibly TRBD1 (5 bases). Trimming took off 5 bases at V and 0 bases at J, with 14 bases between the two ends. Germline CDR1 reads SEHNR; CDR2 reads FQNEAQ (reference sequence). The CDR3 covers 16 residues. The CDR3, as DNA: TGTGCCAGCAGCGCTCGACAGCAAATCTCTGGAAACACCATATATTTT. Translated, it gives CASSARQQISGNTIYF.

As DNA, the CDR3 is TGCGCCAGCACCGTCGGACAGGGGGCAGCCTACGAGCAGTACTTC. It encodes CASTVGQGAAYEQYF. V usage is TRBV4-1 and J usage is TRBJ2-7; 11 bases are a match to TRBD1. The V gene's germline CDR1 is MGHRA and CDR2 YSYEKL. This CDR3 is built from 15 residues. The J segment lost 2 bases and the V segment lost 7 bases, leaving 7 bases of the junction unmatched.

The chain couples TRBV14 to TRBJ2-5; D gene ambiguous. The germline CDR1 and CDR2 sequences are SGHDN and FVKESK. The CDR3 contains 12 residues. With 5 bases removed from V and 7 bases from J, the gap between germline ends came to 11 bases. In nucleotides, the CDR3 is TGTGCCAGCAGCTCCGGGCATGTGACCCAGTACTTC. Its translation: CASSSGHVTQYF.

V is TRBV11-2 and J is TRBJ2-7, with D possibly TRBD2 on 5 matching bases. This CDR3 contains 14 residues. Germline V CDR1 and CDR2: SGHAT, FQNNGV. The V end was cut by 4 bases, the J end by 0 bases, with 10 bases between. This CDR3 reads CASSSTGSSYEQYF. The CDR3 coding sequence is TGTGCCAGCAGCTCGACTGGGAGCTCCTACGAGCAGTACTTC.

The chain employs TRBV7-6 and TRBJ2-3, with 8 bases identical to TRBD1. The CDR3 contains 16 residues. The J segment lost 6 bases and the V segment lost 2 bases, leaving 10 bases of the junction unmatched. Germline CDR1 SGHVS, CDR2 FNYEAQ. The CDR3 spells CASSLQTGQGSDTQYF. The CDR3 DNA follows: TGTGCCAGCAGCTTACAGACAGGACAGGGATCGGATACGCAGTATTTT. The full variable domain, its missing parts supplied by reference TRBV7-6 and TRBJ2-3, is GAGVSQSPRYKVTKRGQDVALRCDPISGHVSLYWYRQALGQGPEFLTYFNYEAQQDKSGLPNDRFSAERPEGSISTLTIQRTEQRDSAMYRCASSLQTGQGSDTQYFGPGTRLTVL.